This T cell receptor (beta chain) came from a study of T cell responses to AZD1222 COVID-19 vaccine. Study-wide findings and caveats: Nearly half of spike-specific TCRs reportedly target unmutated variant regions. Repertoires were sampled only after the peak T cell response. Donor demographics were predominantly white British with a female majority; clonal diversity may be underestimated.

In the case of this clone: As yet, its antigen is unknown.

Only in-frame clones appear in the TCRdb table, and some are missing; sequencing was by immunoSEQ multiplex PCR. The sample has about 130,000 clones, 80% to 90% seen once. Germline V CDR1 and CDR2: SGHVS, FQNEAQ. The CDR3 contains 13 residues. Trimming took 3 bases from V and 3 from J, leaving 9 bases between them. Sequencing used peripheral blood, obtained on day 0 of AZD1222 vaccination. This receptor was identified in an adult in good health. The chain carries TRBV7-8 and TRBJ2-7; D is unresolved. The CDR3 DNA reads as TGTGCCAGCAGCTTGTTACCGGGCTACGAGCAGTACTTC. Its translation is CASSLLPGYEQYF.